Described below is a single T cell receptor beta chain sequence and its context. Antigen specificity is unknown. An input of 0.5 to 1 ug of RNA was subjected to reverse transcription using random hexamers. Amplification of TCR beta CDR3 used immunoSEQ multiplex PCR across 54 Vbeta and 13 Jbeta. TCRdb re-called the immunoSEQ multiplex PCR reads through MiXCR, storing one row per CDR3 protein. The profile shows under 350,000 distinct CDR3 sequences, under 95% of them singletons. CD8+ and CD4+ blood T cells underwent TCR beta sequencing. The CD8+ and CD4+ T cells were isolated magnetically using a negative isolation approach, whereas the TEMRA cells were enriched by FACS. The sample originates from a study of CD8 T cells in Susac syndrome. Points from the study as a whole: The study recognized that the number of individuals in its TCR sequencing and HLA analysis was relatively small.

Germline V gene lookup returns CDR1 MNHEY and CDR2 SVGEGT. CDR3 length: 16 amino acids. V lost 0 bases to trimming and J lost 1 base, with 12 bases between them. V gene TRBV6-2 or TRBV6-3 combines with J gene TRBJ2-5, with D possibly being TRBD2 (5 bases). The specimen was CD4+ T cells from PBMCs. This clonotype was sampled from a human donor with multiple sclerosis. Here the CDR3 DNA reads TGTGCCAGCAGTTACTCGACCGGGGAGATCCAAGAGACCCAGTACTTC. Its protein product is CASSYSTGEIQETQYF.